Listed below are T cell receptor beta chains from one sample, sequenced in a study of human T cells and chemical hapten exposure. TCRdb ran MiXCR on the RACE reads and lists one entry per CDR3 protein. This table has some 96,000 distinct CDR3 sequences, 27% appearing once. Source: whole blood, taken in connection with sensitization to the hapten diphenylcyclopropenone (DPC). The receptor set was obtained from a man between 40 and 49 years old with alopecia areata. Some clones in this sample may be carry-over from other donors' samples. CDR3s include the opening cysteine and the closing phenylalanine or tryptophan. Each record gives: clone size, V gene, J gene, D gene, CDR3 protein, CDR3 DNA. A D gene is named only where the DNA matches it firmly. Clone size is not always given. Where it is, it says once, few, many or a class for expanded clones.

>few|TRBV15|TRBJ2-1|NA
CATSRDSGNEQFF
TGTGCCACCAGCAGAGATTCGGGCAATGAGCAGTTCTTC
>NA|TRBV20-1|TRBJ2-6|TRBD1
CSARDQRDRNSGANVLTF
TGCAGTGCTAGAGATCAGAGGGACAGGAATTCTGGGGCCAACGTCCTGACTTTC
>NA|TRBV28|TRBJ2-5|TRBD2
CASSLSGGGETQYF
TGTGCCAGCAGTTTAAGTGGGGGGGGAGAGACCCAGTACTTC
>few|TRBV4-2|TRBJ2-1|NA
CASSQRWGGPYNEQFF
TGTGCCAGCAGCCAACGGTGGGGCGGGCCGTACAATGAGCAGTTCTTC
>NA|TRBV7-9|TRBJ1-6|TRBD1
CASSSGQVPTF
TGTGCCAGCAGCTCCGGACAGGTCCCGACCTTT
>few|TRBV6-6|TRBJ2-7|TRBD2
CASSYSMAGESEQYF
TGTGCCAGCAGTTACTCGATGGCGGGAGAGAGCGAGCAGTACTTC
>few|TRBV28|TRBJ2-3|TRBD1
CASSFRTGLRVDTQYF
TGTGCCAGCAGTTTTAGGACAGGCCTCAGGGTAGATACGCAGTATTTT
>NA|TRBV5-6|TRBJ1-2|TRBD1
CASQLGGQGYGYTF
TGTGCCAGCCAGCTTGGAGGACAGGGGTATGGCTACACCTTC
>NA|TRBV12-3/TRBV12-4|TRBJ1-1|NA
CASTQYLNTEAFF
TGTGCCAGCACCCAATACCTGAACACTGAAGCTTTCTTT
>NA|TRBV10-2|TRBJ2-1|TRBD2
CASTGRARDEQFF
TGCGCCAGCACCGGGAGGGCCAGGGATGAGCAGTTCTTC
>NA|TRBV27|TRBJ2-5|TRBD1
CASSSQGARETQYF
TGTGCCAGCAGTTCACAGGGGGCTCGTGAGACCCAGTACTTC
>few|TRBV20-1|TRBJ1-2|TRBD1
CSAREQGTNYGYTF
TGCAGTGCTAGAGAACAGGGGACTAACTATGGCTACACCTTC
>NA|TRBV14|TRBJ2-3|NA
CASSPNPSSTDTQYF
TGTGCCAGCAGCCCAAACCCTTCTAGCACAGATACGCAGTATTTT
>few|TRBV28|TRBJ2-3|TRBD2
CASSLSNLAGEGDTQYF
TGTGCCAGCAGTTTATCCAACCTAGCGGGAGAGGGTGATACGCAGTATTTT
>many|TRBV6-1|TRBJ2-7|NA
CASSERARMGLGEQYF
TGTGCCAGCAGTGAACGGGCGCGCATGGGGCTGGGCGAGCAGTACTTC